Listed here are 10 T cell receptor beta chains from one sample, sequenced in a study of blood T cell repertoires in COVID-19. The data were produced by immunoSEQ multiplex PCR, yet TCRdb's version contains in-frame clones alone and is incomplete. This table holds roughly 170,000 clones, around 79% found once. Sample: peripheral blood. Receptors were obtained from a woman in her sixties or seventies with acute or convalescent COVID-19.

The chain couples TRBV9 to TRBJ2-1, with 11 nucleotides matching TRBD2. The CDR3 is 15 residues long. V shed 3 bases and J 7 bases; nucleotides not matched to a gene: 6. CDR1 and CDR2 from the germline V gene are SGDLS and YYNGEE. The CDR3 DNA follows: TGTGCCAGCAGCGCAGGGACTAGCGGCAGAAATGAGCAGTTCTTC. Translated, it gives CASSAGTSGRNEQFF.

This chain connects TRBV19 to TRBJ1-2; 8 bases line up with TRBD1. The CDR3 is 12 amino acids. Germline loops: CDR1 LNHDA, CDR2 SQIVND (reference sequence). V was pared by 9 bases and J by 3 bases, with 3 bases of the junction left unmatched. CDR3 nucleotide sequence: TGTGCCAGCACGGACAGGGACTATGGCTACACCTTC. This translates into CASTDRDYGYTF.

Regarding this clone: At one end the junction does not follow the germline gene, possibly because of a read error. This chain uses TRBV18 with TRBJ1-1; a possible D gene is TRBD1 (6 bases). Germline CDR1 and CDR2: KGHSH and LQKENI. This CDR3 spans 14 amino acids. The CDR3 protein is CASSPVAGVIEAAF. The CDR3 nucleotides read TGTGCCAGCTCACCAGTCGCAGGGGTGATCGAAGCTGCCTTT.

This chain links TRBV5-6 with TRBJ1-1; D call uncertain. V was clipped by 0 bases and J by 4 bases, with 13 bases between them. Germline assignment: CDR1 SGHDT and CDR2 YYEEEE. This CDR3 comprises 15 residues. The CDR3 DNA sequence: TGTGCCAGCAGCTTGGTCCGTAGAGGATCCACTGAAGCTTTCTTT. Translated, it gives CASSLVRRGSTEAFF.

V usage is TRBV7-8 and J usage is TRBJ1-6; 8 bases fit TRBD1. Germline assignment: CDR1 SGHVS and CDR2 FQNEAQ. V was clipped by 5 bases and J by 7 bases; unmatched bases: 7. This CDR3 spans 15 amino acids. The CDR3 DNA follows: TGTGCCAGCAGCACTCGACAGGGGAGCAATTCACCCCTCCACTTT. It yields the protein CASSTRQGSNSPLHF.

J is TRBJ1-6 and V is TRBV30; tentatively, D is TRBD1 (6 bases). The CDR3 has 13 amino acids. Trimming took off 8 bases at V and 5 bases at J, with 13 bases between the two ends. The germline gives CDR1 GTSNPN, CDR2 SVGIG (reference sequence). The CDR3: CAGTWTDNSPLHF. CDR3 in DNA: TGTGCCGGCACATGGACAGATAATTCACCCCTCCACTTT.

V usage is TRBV5-6 and J usage is TRBJ2-1; 8 nucleotides agree with TRBD1. CDR3 length: 11 residues. The V segment lost 4 bases and the J segment 12 bases; nucleotides outside the gene matches: 3. Germline V gives CDR1 SGHDT, CDR2 YYEEEE. The CDR3 sequence: CASSRQGAQFF. Here the CDR3 DNA reads TGTGCCAGCAGCCGGCAGGGGGCGCAGTTCTTC. The variable domain in full, completed from reference TRBV5-6 and TRBJ2-1, reads DAGVTQSPTHLIKTRGQQVTLRCSPKSGHDTVSWYQQALGQGPQFIFQYYEEEERQRGNFPDRFSGHQFPNYSSELNVNALLLGDSALYLCASSRQGAQFFGPGTRLTVL.

This chain uses TRBV6-5 with TRBJ1-5; TRBD1 is a possible D gene (5 bases). V lost 4 bases to trimming and J lost 6 bases, with 10 bases between them. CDR1 is MNHEY and CDR2 is SVGAGI in the germline V gene. The CDR3 runs 13 residues. The CDR3 nucleotides are TGTGCCAGCAGTTTCGGGGGGACTCAGCCCCAGCATTTT. As protein: CASSFGGTQPQHF.

The chain combines TRBV28 with TRBJ2-2; 11 positions match TRBD2. Germline V gene lookup returns CDR1 MDHEN and CDR2 SYDVKM. V shed 5 bases, J shed 6 bases, and the junction held 8 bases outside the gene matches. The CDR3 spans 16 residues. The CDR3 spells CASSHPRLAGPGELFF. DNA for the CDR3: TGTGCCAGCAGTCACCCTCGACTAGCGGGACCCGGGGAGCTGTTTTTT. Combining the CDR3 with reference TRBV28 and TRBJ2-2 gives the whole variable domain DVKVTQSSRYLVKRTGEKVFLECVQDMDHENMFWYRQDPGLGLRLIYFSYDVKMKEKGDIPEGYSVSREKKERFSLILESASTNQTSMYLCASSHPRLAGPGELFFGEGSRLTVL.

Only a few counts were recorded for this clone. Written as DNA, the CDR3 is TGTGCCAGCAGCTGGGGGGGGCGGGACACTGAAGCTTTCTTT. Protein: CASSWGGRDTEAFF. The chain combines TRBV11-2 with TRBJ1-1; perhaps TRBD1 as D (6 bases). The CDR3 is 14 residues long. The V gene lost 4 bases and the J gene lost 3 bases, with 12 bases spanning the gap. Per the germline V gene, CDR1 is SGHAT and CDR2 is FQNNGV.